This T cell receptor delta chain was sequenced in a study of γδ T cells in repeated Plasmodium falciparum infection. Across the study: Donors had four controlled P. falciparum NF54 infections over roughly 640 days. Sampling occurred at baseline, pre-infection for selected infections, and 21 days post-infection. Study-level findings and limits: Waves of new clonotype selection appeared after repeated controlled infections in Vdelta2-negative, largely Vdelta1+, gammadelta T cells. Vdelta2-negative gammadelta repertoires appeared less diverse and less shared in Malian than Australian children.

TCRdb redid the clone calls on the multiplex PCR reads with CATT. The sample has around 50,000 delta-chain clones; around 1.8% are singletons. This clone has at least ten counts. Its specificity is not known. The germline CDR1 and CDR2 sequences are TSWWSYY and QGS. V was pared by 3 bases and J by 10 bases, with 30 bases of the junction left unmatched. This CDR3 contains 21 residues. Bulk repertoires came from Vgamma9/Vdelta2+ or Vdelta2-negative gammadelta T cells flow-sorted from PBMC. The sequencing sample was made of gamma-delta T cells from blood. This chain links TRDV1 with TRDJ1; 9 bases match TRDD3. This receptor was taken from a pool of human donors (malaria-infected and uninfected, not separated). CDR3 protein: CALGELRPSPNFYWGKTRLIF. CDR3 bases: TGTGCTCTTGGGGAGCTCCGGCCTTCTCCTAATTTTTACTGGGGGAAAACCAGACTCATCTTT.